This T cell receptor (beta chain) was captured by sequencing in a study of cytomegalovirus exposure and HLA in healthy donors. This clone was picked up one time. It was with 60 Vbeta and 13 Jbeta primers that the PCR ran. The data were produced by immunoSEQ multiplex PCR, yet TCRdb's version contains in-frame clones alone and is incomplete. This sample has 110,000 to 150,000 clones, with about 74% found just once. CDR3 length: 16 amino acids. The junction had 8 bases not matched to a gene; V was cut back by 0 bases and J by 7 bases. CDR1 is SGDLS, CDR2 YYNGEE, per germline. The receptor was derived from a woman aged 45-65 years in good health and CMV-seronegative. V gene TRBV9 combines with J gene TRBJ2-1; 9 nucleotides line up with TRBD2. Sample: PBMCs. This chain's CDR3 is CASSVGWLAGWNEQFF. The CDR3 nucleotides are TGTGCCAGCAGCGTAGGCTGGCTAGCGGGGTGGAATGAGCAGTTCTTC. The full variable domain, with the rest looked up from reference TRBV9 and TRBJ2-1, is DSGVTQTPKHLITATGQRVTLRCSPRSGDLSVYWYQQSLDQGLQFLIQYYNGEERAKGNILERFSAQQFPDLHSELNLSSLELGDSALYFCASSVGWLAGWNEQFFGPGTRLTVL.